The present entry profiles one T cell receptor beta chain with its context. TCRdb keeps only in-frame clones here, not all; method: immunoSEQ multiplex PCR. This sample has about 59,000 clones, with around 90% found just once. The CDR3 contains 16 residues. Germline lookup yields CDR1 MNHEY and CDR2 SVGAGI. Trimming removed 2 bases from V and 4 bases from J; junction bases left unmatched: 10. The data stem from a study of control samples from healthy donors and cancer patients. The clonotype originates from a man aged 35 to 55 with colorectal cancer. V gene TRBV6-5 combines with J gene TRBJ1-1, with 7 nucleotides matching TRBD1. The specimen sequenced was PBMCs. The CDR3 protein is CASSYPAGRGPTEAFF. In nucleotides, the CDR3 is TGTGCCAGCAGTTACCCCGCTGGAAGGGGGCCCACTGAAGCTTTCTTT.